The TCR beta chain described here comes from a study of shared clonotypes between healthy human individuals (dated by TCRdb to the early 2020s). In the study overall: The cohort included three men and a couple of women between 18 and 49 years of age. To estimate repertoire size and how much clonotype sharing occurs between individuals, the study deeply sequenced the blood TCR repertoires of five or six healthy adults. To increase sequencing depth and limit assay-specific biases, TCR repertoire library preparation and sequencing were carried out by different laboratories using diverse techniques. Between about 0.94 and 8.9 billion PBMCs per donor were obtained by leukapheresis. What the authors observed across the whole study: The genetic and exposure-history diversity represented was limited by the small number of donors. Pairwise subsampling led to the expectation that sequencing depth would affect the degree of clonotype sharing among donors. Sampling was restricted to blood, and TCR repertoires in tissue are likely to differ from TCR repertoires in blood.

Notes on this clone: The antigen it recognizes is unknown. Base quality data are lacking; no much larger clone is found one base away.

As encoded in the germline V gene, CDR1 is SNHLY while CDR2 is FYNNEI. Clipping removes 8 bases from V and 6 bases from J, with 4 as the unmatched junction base count. The CDR3 numbers 13 residues from cysteine through phenylalanine. CDR3 DNA only is kept here, 39 bases in frame from base 1. Using the deep immunoSEQ assay, TCR CDR3 regions were amplified from genomic DNA by multiplex PCR. For each cell subset, the extracted genomic DNA was distributed evenly across all wells of several immunoSEQ 96-well plates, and each plate served as one replicate. For unsorted PBMC, roughly 0.3 ug genomic DNA, equal to tens of thousands of T cell genomes, was loaded into each replicate PCR. Unsorted PBMC genomic DNA was sequenced across ten immunoSEQ deep assay plates. Purified libraries were measured with a Qubit 3.0 fluorometer, size-checked on a Bioanalyzer 2100, and measured again with the KAPA Library Quantification kit. Every immunoSEQ 96-well plate was sequenced on a separate single-read 150-cycle Illumina NextSeq 550 flow cell. The study's processing was this. The immunoSEQ output contained only junctional sequences without quality scores, so filtering could not match that applied to full-length reads. Sequences were annotated with PyIR, a Python wrapper for IgBLAST v1.9, using IMGT germline references to assign V/J genes and CDR3. Reads were removed for weak V/J assignments (E-value above 1e-6), missing CDR3, stop codons, out-of-frame junctions, or ambiguous translated residues. V3J clonotypes were defined as sequences sharing an identical inferred V gene, J gene, and CDR3 amino acid sequence. The percentage overlap between two repertoires was calculated by dividing the number of shared unique clonotypes by the size of the smaller repertoire. Three approaches were used to assess repertoire richness: RTK rarefaction, the Chao1 estimator, and Recon v2.1 estimates of unobserved clonotypes. In TCRdb, the immuneACCESS table is reduced to in-frame sequences with V and J assigned. These tables do not hold every clone; where another copy was compared, an unresolved V gene accounts for under half, and the others remain unexplained. That table is the source of V, J and clone size, and D and trimming were worked out from the DNA. The sample table lists about 450,000 clones, 79% of them with a count of one. The ten largest clonotypes hold 12% of the sample.

Donors were healthy HIV-negative adults with no recently reported acute infections or vaccinations. Every donor was a Caucasian adult living in Nashville, Tennessee, USA. For unsorted samples, roughly 91 million PBMCs were counted, and genomic DNA was extracted using the QIAamp DNA Blood Mini kit. Blood was obtained by leukapheresis, after which PBMCs were separated by Ficoll-Histopaque density gradient centrifugation and cryopreserved in liquid nitrogen vapor phase. Sequenced input: PBMCs. The TCR was taken from a woman in her forties in good health. Some clones in this sample may be carry-over from other donors' samples. The V gene is TRBV2 and the J gene is TRBJ2-1; the central 10 bases match TRBD2. The nucleotides are TGTGCCAGCGAGCGGGAGGGCCCCAATGAGCAGTTCTTC. Its protein is CASEREGPNEQFF.